The clone carrying this T cell receptor (beta chain) has a handful of counts. Its target is unknown. Constant-segment primers were used for 5'RACE, and the resulting TCR alpha and TCR beta cDNA libraries carried sample barcodes and UMIs. In TCRdb, the 5' RACE reads were re-called with MiXCR into one record per CDR3 protein. Counted here are 400,000 to 500,000 distinct CDR3 sequences, 15% to 20% occurring once; the ten biggest clones make up 8.4%. In germline, CDR1 is SEHNR, CDR2 FQNEAQ (reference sequence). This CDR3 contains 15 residues. The V segment lost 3 bases and the J segment 5 bases; nucleotides outside the gene matches: 7. The entry originates in a study of T-cell memory formation after mild COVID-19. Across the whole study: Each donor largely had its own TCR clusters. Overall study results and limits: Pre-infection memory carried some responding clones, suggesting that cross-reactive memory joined.

The TCR originated in an adult woman who had mild COVID-19 (a few samples of this study predate the infection). Cell type and time point are not known. The chain is built from TRBV7-9 and TRBJ2-1, with 7 bases identical to TRBD2. What was sequenced was PBMCs or a T cell subset sorted from them (not recorded which). CDR3 bases: TGTGCCAGCAGCTTGGGGGGGTGGATGCACAATGAGCAGTTCTTC. It is translated as CASSLGGWMHNEQFF.